The T cell receptor (beta chain) under discussion was sequenced for a study of blood T cells in healthy people across ages. Across the whole study: About one barcoded beta molecule per two T cells came from capture by template switching. Study conclusions and caveats: Naive CD4+ cells and diversity were both higher in long-lived donors than in aged donors.

This clonotype was detected many times. The antigen remains unidentified. Germline V lookup: CDR1 SGDLS, CDR2 YYNGEE. V was clipped by 0 bases and J by 0 bases, with 10 bases between them. The CDR3 extends over 16 amino acids. The authors extracted at least 5.5 micrograms of total RNA per sample. The use of a sample-barcoded 5' primer and a J-beta primer mix characterized a second PCR of about 7 to 12 cycles. Carrying 12 random nucleotides, a template-switch adaptor labeled each individual cDNA molecule. TCRdb recomputed calls from the 5' RACE reads with MiXCR, one row per CDR3 protein. The sample has 920,000 or so distinct CDR3 sequences, more than 40% seen once.

The chain couples TRBV9 to TRBJ2-1; TRBD1 is a possible D gene (6 bases). Material: blood. The sequence was collected from a woman aged 55-70 years in good health. CDR3 residues: CASSVGTGSSYNEQFF. The CDR3 DNA reads TGTGCCAGCAGCGTAGGTACAGGGAGCTCCTACAATGAGCAGTTCTTC.